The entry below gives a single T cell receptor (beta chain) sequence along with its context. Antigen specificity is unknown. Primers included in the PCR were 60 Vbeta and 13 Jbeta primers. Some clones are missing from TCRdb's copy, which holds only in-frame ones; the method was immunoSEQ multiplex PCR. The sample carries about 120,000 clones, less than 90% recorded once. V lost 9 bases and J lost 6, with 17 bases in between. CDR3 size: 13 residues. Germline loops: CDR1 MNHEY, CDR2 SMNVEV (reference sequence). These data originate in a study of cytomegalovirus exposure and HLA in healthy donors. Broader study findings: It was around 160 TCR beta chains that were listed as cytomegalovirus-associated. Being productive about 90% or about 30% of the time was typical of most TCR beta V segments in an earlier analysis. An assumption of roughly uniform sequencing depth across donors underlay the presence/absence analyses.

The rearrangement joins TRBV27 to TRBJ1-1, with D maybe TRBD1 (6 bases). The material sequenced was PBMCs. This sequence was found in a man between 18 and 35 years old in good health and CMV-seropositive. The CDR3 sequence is CASALGGASEAFF. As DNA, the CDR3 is TGTGCCAGTGCTCTAGGGGGGGCTTCTGAAGCTTTCTTT.